The clone carrying this T cell receptor beta chain appeared many times. Antigen: not known. The data are from a study of T cells in Graves' hyperthyroidism and ophthalmopathy. Broader study findings: Blood also held most thyroid clonotypes expanded beyond 0.001. Ophthalmopathy onset followed model prediction by a median approximately seven months.

The CDR3 has 14 amino acids. Germline CDR1 SGDLS, CDR2 YYNGEE. V was pared by 4 bases and J by 5 bases, with 8 bases of the junction left unmatched. Amplification of TCR beta CDR3 regions used RNA as the template. Carried out on the TCR CDR3, a first-round RT-PCR used the HTBI primer set. A single record per CDR3 protein comes from TCRdb applying MiXCR to the multiplex PCR reads. The sample includes 550,000 to 700,000 distinct CDR3 sequences, roughly 46% of them seen just once. Sequenced material: peripheral blood or thyroid tissue (not recorded which). The rearrangement links TRBV9 to TRBJ2-5; 7 bases align to TRBD1. The sequence came from an adult woman with Graves' disease, either hyperthyroidism or ophthalmopathy (not recorded which). CDR3: CASSKIQGMETQYF. The CDR3 bases are TGTGCCAGCAGCAAAATACAGGGGATGGAGACCCAGTACTTC.